The clone carrying this T cell receptor beta chain has a count of ten or more. Its specificity is unknown. The time point was: persistent/refractory GD, antithyroid drugs over 5 years with positive TRAb. PBMC RNA was the source of the TCR library. American Thyroid Association guidelines defined Graves' disease diagnosis. Enrollment of patients was through an endocrinology department in Xi'an, China. The sample belongs to a study of regulatory T cells in long-lasting Graves disease. Whole-study results and caveats: Results may be inaccurate due to the small sample size.

Arm-PCR of CDR3 regions and iRepertoire HTBI primers were used to build TCR beta libraries. Original data processing: The samples included roughly 62 TRBV and 14 to 15 TRBJ segments. From the multiplex PCR reads, TCRdb called clonotypes with MiXCR, one entry per CDR3 protein. TCRdb, not the original authors, processed these V and J calls. This table holds more than 300,000 distinct CDR3 sequences, about 20% found once. Sequenced here: peripheral blood mononuclear cells (PBMCs), sampled when the disease was refractory, from a patient treated with antithyroid drugs. The TCR sequence derives from a female donor with Graves disease.

CDR3 DNA: TGTGCCAGCAGCGTAGGATCAGGGTGGGAGACCCAGTACTTC. This translates into CASSVGSGWETQYF. The chain links TRBV9 to TRBJ2-5; TRBD1 might be the D (5 bases). Trimming cost V 0 bases and J 5 bases, with 11 bases left between them. The CDR3 sequence is 14 residues long. The germline CDR1 and CDR2 sequences are SGDLS and YYNGEE.